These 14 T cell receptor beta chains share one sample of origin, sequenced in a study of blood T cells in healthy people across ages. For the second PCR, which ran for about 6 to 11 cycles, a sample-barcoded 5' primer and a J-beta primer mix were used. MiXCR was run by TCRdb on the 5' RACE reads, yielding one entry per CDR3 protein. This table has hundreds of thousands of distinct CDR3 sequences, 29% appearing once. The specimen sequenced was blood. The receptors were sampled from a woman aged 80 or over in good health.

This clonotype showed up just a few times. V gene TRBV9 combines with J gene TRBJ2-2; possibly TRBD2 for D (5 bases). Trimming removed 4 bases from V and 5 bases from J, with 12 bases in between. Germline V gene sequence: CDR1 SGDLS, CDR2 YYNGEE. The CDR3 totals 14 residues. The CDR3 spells CASSISSGTGELFF. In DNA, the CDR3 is TGTGCCAGCAGCATCTCTTCGGGGACCGGGGAGCTGTTTTTT.

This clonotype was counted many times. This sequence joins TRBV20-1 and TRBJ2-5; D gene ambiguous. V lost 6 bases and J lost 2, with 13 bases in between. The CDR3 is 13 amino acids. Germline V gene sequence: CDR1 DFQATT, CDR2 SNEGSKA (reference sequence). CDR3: CSASYSVQETQYF. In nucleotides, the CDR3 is TGCAGTGCAAGCTACTCGGTACAAGAGACCCAGTACTTC.

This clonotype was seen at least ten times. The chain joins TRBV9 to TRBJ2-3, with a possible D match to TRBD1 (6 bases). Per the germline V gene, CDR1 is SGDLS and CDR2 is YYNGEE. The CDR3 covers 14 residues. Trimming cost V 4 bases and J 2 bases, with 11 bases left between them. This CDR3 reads CASSRTESTDTQYF. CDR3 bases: TGTGCCAGCAGCCGGACAGAGTCCACAGATACGCAGTATTTT.

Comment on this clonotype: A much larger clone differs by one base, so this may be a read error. The CDR3 DNA reads TGTGCCAGCAGGGTATTGAGGGGTGAGCAGTTCTTC. This codes for CASRVLRGEQFF. The chain has TRBV28 and TRBJ2-1, with D perhaps given as TRBD1 or TRBD2 (5 bases each). Between the trimmed V and J ends, which lost 6 bases and 9 bases, there was a span of 12 bases. The CDR3 consists of 12 residues. Germline V gene data show CDR1 as MDHEN and CDR2 as SYDVKM.

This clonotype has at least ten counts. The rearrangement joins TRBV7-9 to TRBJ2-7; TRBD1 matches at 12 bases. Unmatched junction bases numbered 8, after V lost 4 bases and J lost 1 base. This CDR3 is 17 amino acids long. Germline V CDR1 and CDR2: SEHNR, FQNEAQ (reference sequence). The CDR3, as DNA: TGTGCCAGCAGCTCAGTCCCGGGACAGGGGGCTTCCTACGAGCAGTACTTC. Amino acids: CASSSVPGQGASYEQYF.

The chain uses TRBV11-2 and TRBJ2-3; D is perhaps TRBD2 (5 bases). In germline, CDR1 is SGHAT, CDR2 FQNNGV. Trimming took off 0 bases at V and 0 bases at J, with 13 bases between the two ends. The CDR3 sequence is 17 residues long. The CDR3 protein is CASSLDRWRSSTDTQYF. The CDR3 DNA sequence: TGTGCCAGCAGCTTAGATCGTTGGAGGTCTAGCACAGATACGCAGTATTTT.

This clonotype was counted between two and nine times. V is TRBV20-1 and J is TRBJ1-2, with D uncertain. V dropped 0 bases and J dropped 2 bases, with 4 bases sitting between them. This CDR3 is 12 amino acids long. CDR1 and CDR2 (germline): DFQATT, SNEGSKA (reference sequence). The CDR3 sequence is CSAREQNYGYTF. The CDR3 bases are TGCAGTGCTAGAGAGCAGAACTATGGCTACACCTTC.

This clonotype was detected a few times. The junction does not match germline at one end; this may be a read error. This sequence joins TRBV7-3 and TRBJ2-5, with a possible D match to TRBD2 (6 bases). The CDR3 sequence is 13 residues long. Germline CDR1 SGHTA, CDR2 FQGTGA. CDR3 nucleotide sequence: TGTACCAGCAGCTTAACCGGAGGGGAGACCCAGTACTTC. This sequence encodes CTSSLTGGETQYF.

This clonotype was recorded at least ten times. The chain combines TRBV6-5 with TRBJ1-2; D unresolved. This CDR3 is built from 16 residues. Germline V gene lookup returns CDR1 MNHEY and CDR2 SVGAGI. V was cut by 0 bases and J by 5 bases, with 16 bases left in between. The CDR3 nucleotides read TGTGCCAGCAGTTACTCGTCTCTCCAACAGCCATATGGCTACACCTTC. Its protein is CASSYSSLQQPYGYTF.

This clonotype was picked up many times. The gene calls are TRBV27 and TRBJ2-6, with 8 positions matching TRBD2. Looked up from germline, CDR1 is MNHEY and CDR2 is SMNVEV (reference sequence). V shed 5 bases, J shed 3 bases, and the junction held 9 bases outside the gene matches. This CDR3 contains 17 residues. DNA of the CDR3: TGTGCCAGCAGTCCCCGAGGGGGACTAGGTGGGGCCAACGTCCTGACTTTC. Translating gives CASSPRGGLGGANVLTF. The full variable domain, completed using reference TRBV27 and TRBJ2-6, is EAQVTQNPRYLITVTGKKLTVTCSQNMNHEYMSWYRQDPGLGLRQIYYSMNVEVTDKGDVPEGYKVSRKEKRNFPLILESPSPNQTSLYFCASSPRGGLGGANVLTFGAGSRLTVL.

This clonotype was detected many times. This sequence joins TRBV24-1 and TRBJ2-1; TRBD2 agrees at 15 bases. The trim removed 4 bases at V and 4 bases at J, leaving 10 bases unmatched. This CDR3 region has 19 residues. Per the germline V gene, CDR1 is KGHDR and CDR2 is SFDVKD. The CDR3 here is CATSDSGLAGGRGYNEQFF. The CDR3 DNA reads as TGTGCCACCAGTGACTCTGGACTAGCGGGGGGGCGCGGTTACAATGAGCAGTTCTTC.

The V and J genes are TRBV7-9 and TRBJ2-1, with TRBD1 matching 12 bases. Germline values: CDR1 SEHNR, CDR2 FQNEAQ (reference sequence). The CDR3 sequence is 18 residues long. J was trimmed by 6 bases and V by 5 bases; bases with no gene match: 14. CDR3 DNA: TGTGCCAGCAGCCCCATACATACCCGGGACAGGGGGCTCAATGAGCAGTTCTTC. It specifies CASSPIHTRDRGLNEQFF.

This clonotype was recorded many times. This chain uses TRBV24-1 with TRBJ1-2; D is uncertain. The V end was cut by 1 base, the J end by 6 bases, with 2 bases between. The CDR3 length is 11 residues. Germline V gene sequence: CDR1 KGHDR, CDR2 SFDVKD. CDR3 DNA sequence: TGTGCCACCAGTGATTTTAATGGCTACACCTTC. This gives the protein CATSDFNGYTF.

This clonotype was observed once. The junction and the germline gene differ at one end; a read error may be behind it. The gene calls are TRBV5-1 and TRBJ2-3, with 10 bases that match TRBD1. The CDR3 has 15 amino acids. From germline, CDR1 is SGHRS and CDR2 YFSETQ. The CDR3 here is CASSPGTGVSDAQYF. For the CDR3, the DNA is TGCGCCAGCAGCCCCGGGACAGGGGTATCAGATGCGCAGTATTTT.